The source of this T cell receptor (beta chain) is a study of sequential checkpoint blockade in melanoma. Study details: After both sequences, patients received maintenance nivolumab.

As to treatment: randomized to nivolumab then ipilimumab (arm A) or the reverse (arm B). From thawed PBMCs, live CD3+CD8+ cells negative for CD19 and CD56 were sorted. V lost 6 bases, J lost 4 bases, and 9 bases lay in between. Germline loops: CDR1 SEHNR, CDR2 FQNEAQ (reference sequence). CDR3 size: 12 residues. This clone is termed medium-sized (0.01 to 0.1%). Measured with immunoSEQ multiplex PCR; TCRdb has only the in-frame clones, and not every one. The sample yields about 8,400 clones, approximately 54% seen once. The J gene is TRBJ1-1, the V gene TRBV7-9, with D possibly TRBD1 on 6 matching bases. The receptor's source is a human donor with melanoma. The sample in question was CD8+ T cells sorted from blood (inferred from file names), obtained from a patient given nivolumab and ipilimumab in sequence. As DNA, the CDR3 is TGTGCCAGCAGACAGGGAGCCACTGAAGCTTTCTTT. Translating it yields CASRQGATEAFF.